The 29 T cell receptor beta chains listed next were all sequenced from one sample in a study of a mutant IDH1 vaccine in newly diagnosed glioma. Time point: week 5, during vaccination. Topical imiquimod accompanied each vaccine dose, which consisted of 300 ug of mutant IDH1 20-mer peptide. Sequencing was performed with immunoSEQ multiplex PCR; in TCRdb, only in-frame clones are kept and a portion is missing. Altogether some 42,000 clones are present, 70% to 90% being singletons, with the ten largest covering around 1.7%. These TCRs are of unknown antigen specificity. Sequences were derived from PBMCs, sampled from a glioma patient whose treatment included an IDH1 peptide vaccine. The receptors were gathered from a man aged 40-49 years with glioma.

The chain has TRBV6-6 and TRBJ1-2; possible D gene TRBD1, 5 bases. CDR1 and CDR2 (germline): MNHNY, SVGAGI (reference sequence). The CDR3 loop spans 14 amino acids. The germline V and J ends were trimmed by 6 bases and 4 bases, with 15 bases remaining between them. The CDR3 region has the DNA TGTGCCAGCAGGGGCGGCTTGGGGGGCTATGGCTACACCTTC. Encoded protein: CASRGGLGGYGYTF.

This sequence joins TRBV25-1 and TRBJ2-3; D is undetermined. V lost 3 bases and J 3 bases, leaving 10 bases between the germline ends. The germline gives CDR1 MGHDK, CDR2 SYGVNS. This CDR3 is built from 14 residues. Written as DNA, the CDR3 is TGTGCCAGCAGTGATCCCGCACGTACAGATACGCAGTATTTT. It translates to CASSDPARTDTQYF.

The CDR3 DNA reads TGTGCCAGCAGAGGGGCCGGACCGGCGGATACGCAGTATTTT. It encodes CASRGAGPADTQYF. The chain has TRBV7-8 and TRBJ2-3; TRBD1 might be the D (5 bases). CDR1 and CDR2 from the germline V gene are SGHVS and FQNEAQ. CDR3 length: 14 amino acids. V was pared by 6 bases and J by 6 bases, with 16 bases between. Drawing the rest from reference TRBV7-8 and TRBJ2-3, the complete variable domain is GAGVSQSPRYKVAKRGQDVALRCDPISGHVSLFWYQQALGQGPEFLTYFQNEAQLDKSGLPSDRFFAERPEGSVSTLKIQRTQQEDSAVYLCASRGAGPADTQYFGPGTRLTVL.

The chain uses TRBV5-6 and TRBJ2-7; 7 bases are shared with TRBD2. Germline assignment: CDR1 SGHDT and CDR2 YYEEEE. The V gene end was trimmed by 0 bases and the J gene end by 6 bases; junction bases not matched to a gene: 3. The CDR3 spans 13 residues. CDR3 amino acids: CASSLVTGGEQYF. Written as DNA, the CDR3 is TGTGCCAGCAGCTTGGTAACGGGAGGCGAGCAGTACTTC. The full variable domain, with the rest looked up from reference TRBV5-6 and TRBJ2-7, is DAGVTQSPTHLIKTRGQQVTLRCSPKSGHDTVSWYQQALGQGPQFIFQYYEEEERQRGNFPDRFSGHQFPNYSSELNVNALLLGDSALYLCASSLVTGGEQYFGPGTRLTVT.

The chain carries TRBV7-2 and TRBJ2-7; TRBD1 is a possible D gene (6 bases). Germline V gene lookup returns CDR1 SGHTA and CDR2 FQGNSA. V was clipped by 5 bases and J by 3 bases, with 17 bases between them. The CDR3 consists of 15 residues. The CDR3 coding sequence is TGTGCCAGCAGCCTAGGGGCAGGACAGAGCTACGAGCAGTACTTC. Translating gives CASSLGAGQSYEQYF.

The chain uses TRBV10-3 and TRBJ2-3; a weak D match, TRBD1 (6 bases). The V end was cut by 10 bases, the J end by 0 bases, with 14 bases between. CDR3 size: 14 residues. CDR1 is ENHRY and CDR2 is SYGVKD in the germline V gene. The CDR3 loop is CATGQPFSTDTQYF. In nucleotides, the CDR3 is TGTGCCACAGGACAGCCCTTTAGCACAGATACGCAGTATTTT.

V usage is TRBV29-1 and J usage is TRBJ2-7, with D perhaps matching TRBD1 (6 bases). V shed 4 bases and J shed 7 bases, with 17 bases lying between them. Germline CDR1 is SQVTM and CDR2 is ANQGSEA. The CDR3 is 13 amino acids. CDR3 sequence (DNA): TGCAGCGTTGCCCCCAGGGGCCCTTTGGAGCAGTACTTC. Translating gives CSVAPRGPLEQYF.

V and J are TRBV25-1 and TRBJ2-1; 9 nucleotides match TRBD2. Germline V gene lookup returns CDR1 MGHDK and CDR2 SYGVNS. The trim removed 6 bases at V and 9 bases at J, leaving 12 bases unmatched. The CDR3 extends over 15 amino acids. The DNA of the CDR3 is TGTGCCAGCAGGGAGGGTAGCGGGAGAGGGAGTGAGCAGTTCTTC. It translates to CASREGSGRGSEQFF.

The CDR3 loop is CASSRISSYEQYF. The CDR3 bases are TGCGCCAGCAGCCGGATTAGCTCCTACGAGCAGTACTTC. The V call is TRBV5-1, the J call TRBJ2-7; D remains unclear. The V and J ends lost 4 bases and 0 bases respectively, with 8 bases between them. The germline V gene has CDR1 SGHRS and CDR2 YFSETQ. The CDR3 sequence is 13 residues long.

This clone was detected once. The rearrangement links TRBV5-1 to TRBJ1-1, with a tentative D call TRBD1 (5 bases). Trimming removed 4 bases at V and 4 bases at J, with 20 bases between. Germline-derived CDR1 and CDR2 are SGHRS and YFSETQ. This CDR3 has 16 residues. This chain's CDR3 is CASSIGFRGVGTEAFF. CDR3 bases: TGCGCCAGCAGCATCGGTTTTCGGGGGGTAGGCACTGAAGCTTTCTTT.

The rearrangement joins TRBV19 to TRBJ2-7; 8 bases are a match to TRBD2. V gave up 5 bases and J gave up 0 bases; unmatched junction bases: 3. Per germline, CDR1 LNHDA and CDR2 SQIVND (reference sequence). This CDR3 is built from 14 residues. The chain's CDR3 is CASSGGRSSYEQYF. The CDR3 coding sequence is TGTGCCAGTAGTGGCGGGAGGAGCTCCTACGAGCAGTACTTC.

This clone was seen once. The chain employs TRBV27 and TRBJ2-5, with D hard to call. This CDR3 comprises 10 residues. Trimming removed 10 bases from V and 11 bases from J, with 14 bases in between. Germline CDR1 reads MNHEY; CDR2 reads SMNVEV (reference sequence). The CDR3 DNA follows: TGTGCCACCAGGCGCAGTGAGCAGTACTTC. It specifies CATRRSEQYF.

This chain joins TRBV6-5 and TRBJ2-7, with 11 nucleotides matching TRBD2. Germline trimming cut 5 bases from V and 6 bases from J; bases unmatched to any gene: 6. This CDR3 has 14 amino acids. Germline values: CDR1 MNHEY, CDR2 SVGAGI. In DNA, the CDR3 is TGTGCCAGCAGTACAACTAGCGGGAGAGGCGAGCAGTACTTC. It is translated as CASSTTSGRGEQYF.

This chain connects TRBV29-1 to TRBJ1-1; a possible D gene is TRBD1 (6 bases). Germline V CDR1 and CDR2: SQVTM, ANQGSEA. The CDR3 covers 15 residues. V was shortened by 0 bases and J by 1 base, with 12 bases between the two germline ends. The CDR3 bases are TGCAGCGTTGAAGACGCAGGGGCAGGGAACACTGAAGCTTTCTTT. This translates into CSVEDAGAGNTEAFF.

V and J are TRBV11-2 and TRBJ2-1; D is perhaps TRBD1 or TRBD2 (5 bases each). CDR1 SGHAT and CDR2 FQNNGV come from the germline V gene. The CDR3 is 15 residues long. V lost 7 bases and J lost 0, with 13 bases in between. CDR3 in DNA: TGTGCCAGCACGAGATGGGGGAGCTCCTACAATGAGCAGTTCTTC. Amino acid sequence: CASTRWGSSYNEQFF.

V is TRBV4-1 and J is TRBJ2-7, with a possible D match to TRBD2 (6 bases). The CDR3 runs to 15 residues. Germline assignment: CDR1 MGHRA and CDR2 YSYEKL. Trimming took off 1 base at V and 0 bases at J, with 10 bases between the two ends. CDR3 in amino acids: CASSQGHGSSYEQYF. The CDR3 DNA reads as TGCGCCAGCAGCCAAGGTCACGGGAGCTCCTACGAGCAGTACTTC.

The chain combines TRBV5-1 with TRBJ1-1, with D maybe TRBD1 (5 bases). CDR1 is SGHRS and CDR2 is YFSETQ in the germline V gene. The CDR3 covers 14 residues. Trimming left V 0 bases short and J 8 bases short, with 14 bases between. The CDR3 sequence: CASSLAGGVSEAFF. The CDR3 nucleotides are TGCGCCAGCAGCTTGGCCGGGGGGGTCTCCGAAGCTTTCTTT.

The V and J genes are TRBV5-5 and TRBJ2-7; D not certain. The germline CDR1 and CDR2 sequences are SGHKS and YYEKEE (reference sequence). V lost 0 bases, J lost 6 bases, and 7 bases lay in between. The length of the CDR3 is 12 residues. CDR3 protein: CASSLAASEQYF. The DNA of the CDR3 is TGTGCCAGCAGCTTGGCAGCGTCCGAGCAGTACTTC.

Concerning this clone itself: The sample has other DNA sequences that encode this CDR3 too. The chain uses TRBV14 and TRBJ2-2, with 7 bases lining up with TRBD2. This CDR3 region has 16 residues. The germline CDR1 and CDR2 sequences are SGHDN and FVKESK. The J segment lost 1 base and the V segment lost 2 bases, leaving 4 bases of the junction unmatched. The CDR3 DNA reads TGTGCCAGCAGCCAACGGGGCGGGAGGAACACCGGGGAGCTGTTTTTT. Its protein product is CASSQRGGRNTGELFF.

This chain links TRBV5-1 with TRBJ2-5, with 7 bases aligning to TRBD1. With 3 bases clipped from V and 3 bases from J, the junction kept 2 bases outside the gene matches. Germline CDR1 reads SGHRS; CDR2 reads YFSETQ. This CDR3 contains 13 residues. Here the CDR3 reads CASSSGTEETQYF. The CDR3 DNA reads as TGCGCCAGCAGCTCGGGGACAGAAGAGACCCAGTACTTC. The whole variable domain, filled in from reference TRBV5-1 and TRBJ2-5, reads KAGVTQTPRYLIKTRGQQVTLSCSPISGHRSVSWYQQTPGQGLQFLFEYFSETQRNKGNFPGRFSGRQFSNSRSEMNVSTLELGDSALYLCASSSGTEETQYFGPGTRLLVL.

This clone is a singleton in its sample. The chain joins TRBV28 to TRBJ2-7; 7 bases are a match to TRBD1. The CDR3 is made up of 13 amino acids. The V gene's germline CDR1 is MDHEN and CDR2 SYDVKM. The V and J ends lost 5 bases and 4 bases, in that order; junction bases with no gene match: 5. The CDR3 sequence is CASSDSQGYEQYF. DNA for the CDR3: TGTGCCAGCAGTGACTCACAGGGGTACGAGCAGTACTTC.

The chain uses TRBV10-3 and TRBJ2-1, with a possible D match to TRBD1 (6 bases). This CDR3 contains 13 residues. V was clipped by 8 bases and J by 3 bases, with 11 bases between them. Germline V CDR1 and CDR2: ENHRY, SYGVKD. The CDR3 spells CAIFQDSYNEQFF. The DNA for the CDR3 is TGTGCCATCTTTCAGGACAGCTACAATGAGCAGTTCTTC.

The CDR3 DNA follows: TGTGCCAGCTCACCCGGACAGGGAAAGGGCGAGCAGTACTTC. Translating it yields CASSPGQGKGEQYF. The chain links TRBV18 to TRBJ2-7, with 8 bases fitting TRBD1. The junction had 7 bases not matched to a gene; V was cut back by 3 bases and J by 6 bases. CDR1 KGHSH and CDR2 LQKENI come from the germline V gene. This CDR3 has 14 amino acids.

This clone was observed once. The V gene is TRBV7-9, the J gene TRBJ1-1; no firm D call. The CDR3 covers 10 residues. The germline CDR1 and CDR2 sequences are SEHNR and FQNEAQ (reference sequence). V was cut by 5 bases and J by 4 bases, with 2 bases left in between. CDR3 DNA: TGTGCCAGCAGCCTCACTGAAGCTTTCTTT. Translating it yields CASSLTEAFF.

The chain recombines TRBV6-4 with TRBJ1-5; D is unclear. Germline CDR1 MRHNA, CDR2 SNTAGT. The CDR3 covers 13 residues. Between the trimmed V and J ends, which lost 4 bases and 3 bases, there was a span of 7 bases. The CDR3 region has the DNA TGTGCCAGCAGTGTATCCTTCAATCAGCCCCAGCATTTT. Translation gives CASSVSFNQPQHF.

This clone has just a few counts. This rearrangement joins TRBV2 to TRBJ2-1, with 7 bases that match TRBD2. Germline V gene lookup returns CDR1 SNHLY and CDR2 FYNNEI. The junction had 5 bases not matched to a gene; V was cut back by 3 bases and J by 3 bases. The CDR3 contains 15 residues. The CDR3 sequence is CASSEWSGNYNEQFF. The CDR3 nucleotides read TGTGCCAGCAGTGAGTGGAGCGGGAACTACAATGAGCAGTTCTTC.

CDR3 sequence reads: CASSSANTEAFF. CDR3 coding DNA: TGTGCCAGCAGCTCAGCGAACACTGAAGCTTTCTTT. The J gene is TRBJ1-1, the V gene TRBV7-9, with D hard to call. V was trimmed by 4 bases and J by 1 base, leaving 4 bases between them. Looked up from germline, CDR1 is SEHNR and CDR2 is FQNEAQ (reference sequence). The CDR3 runs 12 residues.

V usage is TRBV4-3 and J usage is TRBJ1-5, with 9 bases that match TRBD1. J lost 0 bases, V lost 2 bases, and 2 bases had no gene match. This CDR3 region has 16 residues. Germline V CDR1 and CDR2: LGHNA, YSLEER. CDR3 loop: CASSQRTGDSNQPQHF. DNA for the CDR3: TGCGCCAGCAGCCAACGGACAGGGGATAGCAATCAGCCCCAGCATTTT.

The chain employs TRBV7-2 and TRBJ2-1, with 14 bases that match TRBD2. The CDR3 sequence is 17 residues long. Unmatched junction bases numbered 4, after V lost 6 bases and J lost 0 bases. The germline gives CDR1 SGHTA, CDR2 FQGNSA. The CDR3 DNA reads TGTGCCAGCAGGGGGACTAGCGGGAGATCCTCCTACAATGAGCAGTTCTTC. Residues: CASRGTSGRSSYNEQFF. Together with reference TRBV7-2 and TRBJ2-1, the CDR3 gives the full variable domain: GAGVSQSPSNKVTEKGKDVELRCDPISGHTALYWYRQSLGQGLEFLIYFQGNSAPDKSGLPSDRFSAERTGGSVSTLTIQRTQQEDSAVYLCASRGTSGRSSYNEQFFGPGTRLTVL.